This passage covers 26 T cell receptor beta chains from one sample sequenced in a study of a mutant IDH1 vaccine in newly diagnosed glioma. Profiled with immunoSEQ multiplex PCR; TCRdb holds only in-frame clones, not every one. The profile shows approximately 50,000 clones, around four fifths of them singletons. Antigen specificity for these receptors is unknown. Time point: week 5, during vaccination. Each dose delivered 300 ug of mutant IDH1 20-mer peptide subcutaneously with imiquimod. Specimen: PBMCs, collected from a glioma patient whose treatment included an IDH1 peptide vaccine. These receptor sequences come from a man in his fifties with glioma.

The chain recombines TRBV2 with TRBJ1-6; tentatively, D is TRBD1 (6 bases). CDR3 size: 15 residues. The germline V gene has CDR1 SNHLY and CDR2 FYNNEI. V lost 1 base, J lost 9 bases, and 13 bases lay in between. The CDR3 reads CASSEEDSSISPLHF. CDR3 DNA sequence: TGTGCCAGCAGTGAAGAGGACAGTTCGATTTCACCCCTCCACTTT.

V is TRBV5-5 and J is TRBJ1-1, with 10 positions matching TRBD1. The CDR3 is made up of 15 amino acids. The V and J ends lost 3 bases and 3 bases, in that order; junction bases with no gene match: 5. CDR1 SGHKS and CDR2 YYEKEE come from the germline V gene (reference sequence). The CDR3 coding sequence is TGTGCCAGCAGCTGGGGACAGGGGATAGACACTGAAGCTTTCTTT. Protein sequence: CASSWGQGIDTEAFF.

This chain joins TRBV5-6 and TRBJ2-5; D may be TRBD1 or TRBD2 (5 bases each). This CDR3 comprises 14 residues. Germline V gene sequence: CDR1 SGHDT, CDR2 YYEEEE. Trimming left V 2 bases short and J 5 bases short, with 13 bases between. DNA of the CDR3: TGTGCCAGCAGCTTAGGGACCACGGAGGAGACCCAGTACTTC. This gives the protein CASSLGTTEETQYF. The variable domain in full, completed from reference TRBV5-6 and TRBJ2-5, reads DAGVTQSPTHLIKTRGQQVTLRCSPKSGHDTVSWYQQALGQGPQFIFQYYEEEERQRGNFPDRFSGHQFPNYSSELNVNALLLGDSALYLCASSLGTTEETQYFGPGTRLLVL.

The genes are TRBV19 and TRBJ1-2; TRBD1 matches 7 bases. The junction had 7 bases not matched to a gene; V was cut back by 5 bases and J by 4 bases. This CDR3 is built from 14 residues. Germline-derived CDR1 and CDR2 are LNHDA and SQIVND (reference sequence). CDR3 nucleotide sequence: TGTGCCAGTAGTGTGAGGGGGCACGGCTATGGCTACACCTTC. This codes for CASSVRGHGYGYTF.

This sequence joins TRBV6-5 and TRBJ1-1; possible D gene TRBD1, 5 bases. Trimming stripped 5 bases from V and 6 bases from J, with 7 bases between. Per germline, CDR1 MNHEY and CDR2 SVGAGI. The CDR3 spans 11 residues. The CDR3 protein is CASSRGPEAFF. The CDR3 DNA sequence: TGTGCCAGCAGTCGGGGCCCTGAAGCTTTCTTT.

The chain recombines TRBV29-1 with TRBJ1-1, with D possibly matching TRBD1 (6 bases). The CDR3 loop spans 20 amino acids. CDR1 is SQVTM, CDR2 ANQGSEA, per germline. The V end lost 5 bases, the J end lost 4 bases, and 35 bases lay between the germline ends. CDR3 protein: CSVFGGGARDNFEGGTEAFF. CDR3 nucleotide sequence: TGCAGCGTTTTCGGGGGCGGCGCGAGGGACAACTTCGAAGGGGGCACTGAAGCTTTCTTT.

The rearrangement joins TRBV4-2 to TRBJ1-5; weak D call: TRBD1 (5 bases). This CDR3 has 13 residues. Between the trimmed V and J ends, which lost 4 bases and 5 bases, there was a span of 9 bases. Germline-derived CDR1 and CDR2 are LGHNA and YNFKEQ. The DNA of the CDR3 is TGTGCCAGCAGCCCCGAGGGGTATCAGCCCCAGCATTTT. Amino acid sequence: CASSPEGYQPQHF.

The V call is TRBV28, the J call TRBJ1-2; D uncertain. CDR1 and CDR2 (germline): MDHEN, SYDVKM. Trimming stripped 2 bases from V and 2 bases from J, with 3 bases between. This CDR3 has 12 amino acids. The CDR3 spells CASSLRNYGYTF. CDR3 coding DNA: TGTGCCAGCAGTTTAAGGAACTATGGCTACACCTTC.

In this sample, this clone turned up a few times. For the CDR3, the DNA is TGCGCCAGCAGCAACACCGGGACAGGGGGCGCGGACTATGGCTACACCTTC. Amino acid sequence: CASSNTGTGGADYGYTF. V gene TRBV5-1 combines with J gene TRBJ1-2, with TRBD1 matching 12 bases. V shed 4 bases and J 3 bases; nucleotides not matched to a gene: 10. This CDR3 has 17 residues. Germline assignment: CDR1 SGHRS and CDR2 YFSETQ.

In its sample, this clone was seen a few times. The V gene is TRBV29-1, the J gene TRBJ1-1, with TRBD1 matching over 7 bases. The CDR3 runs to 15 residues. After removal of 5 bases from V and 1 base from J, the junction contained 10 bases not matched to a gene. Germline lookup yields CDR1 SQVTM and CDR2 ANQGSEA. The CDR3 region is CSVQGSGGRNTEAFF. The CDR3 DNA sequence: TGCAGCGTTCAAGGGTCAGGGGGGAGGAACACTGAAGCTTTCTTT.

This clone was found a few times. V and J are TRBV29-1 and TRBJ1-1, with D tentatively TRBD1 (5 bases). The CDR3 has 11 amino acids. Germline assignment: CDR1 SQVTM and CDR2 ANQGSEA. Trimming removed 6 bases at V and 10 bases at J, with 15 bases between. CDR3 in DNA: TGCAGCGTCGGGTCAGGGAGGGTAGCTTTCTTT. Its translation is CSVGSGRVAFF.

V and J are TRBV2 and TRBJ2-3, with D unclear. Germline CDR1 is SNHLY and CDR2 is FYNNEI. CDR3 size: 15 residues. V lost 4 bases and J 0 bases, leaving 11 bases between the germline ends. The CDR3 spells CASSVVDTSTDTQYF. CDR3 DNA: TGTGCCAGCAGTGTCGTAGACACGAGCACAGATACGCAGTATTTT.

The chain couples TRBV5-5 to TRBJ1-2; 8 positions agree with TRBD1. This CDR3 has 15 residues. Germline CDR1 reads SGHKS; CDR2 reads YYEKEE (reference sequence). Germline trimming cut 0 bases from V and 6 bases from J; bases unmatched to any gene: 7. The CDR3 loop is CASSLGTGRDDGYTF. The CDR3 DNA sequence: TGTGCCAGCAGCTTGGGGACAGGGAGGGACGATGGCTACACCTTC.

The chain uses TRBV7-8 and TRBJ1-5; D not certain. CDR1 and CDR2 from the germline V gene are SGHVS and FQNEAQ. The CDR3 is 16 residues long. Trimming took off 0 bases at V and 3 bases at J, with 12 bases between the two ends. The CDR3: CASSLARQDANQPQHF. In DNA, the CDR3 is TGTGCCAGCAGCTTAGCTCGTCAGGACGCCAATCAGCCCCAGCATTTT.

This clone occurred once. This chain links TRBV5-1 with TRBJ2-2; D is unclear. V was trimmed by 4 bases and J by 5 bases, leaving 9 bases between them. The CDR3 covers 13 residues. Per the germline V gene, CDR1 is SGHRS and CDR2 is YFSETQ. The CDR3 here is CASSEEPTGELFF. In DNA, the CDR3 is TGCGCCAGCAGCGAAGAACCGACCGGGGAGCTGTTTTTT. Using reference TRBV5-1 and TRBJ2-2 for the parts outside the CDR3, the full variable domain is KAGVTQTPRYLIKTRGQQVTLSCSPISGHRSVSWYQQTPGQGLQFLFEYFSETQRNKGNFPGRFSGRQFSNSRSEMNVSTLELGDSALYLCASSEEPTGELFFGEGSRLTVL.

The chain has TRBV2 and TRBJ2-7, with 8 bases matching TRBD1. CDR1 is SNHLY, CDR2 FYNNEI, per germline. The ends lost 4 bases at V and 3 bases at J; junction bases unmatched: 20. The CDR3 is made up of 19 amino acids. The CDR3 DNA reads TGTGCCAGCAGTGTTGAGGCAGACAGGGGCCCTGGGTGGGGCTACGAGCAGTACTTC. It encodes CASSVEADRGPGWGYEQYF.

V usage is TRBV5-1 and J usage is TRBJ2-1, with unresolved D. V shed 0 bases and J shed 0 bases, with 4 bases lying between them. Germline V gene data show CDR1 as SGHRS and CDR2 as YFSETQ. CDR3 size: 14 residues. CDR3 nucleotides: TGCGCCAGCAGCTTGGGGGACTCCTACAATGAGCAGTTCTTC. This encodes CASSLGDSYNEQFF. The full variable domain, in which reference TRBV5-1 and TRBJ2-1 provide the parts outside the CDR3, is KAGVTQTPRYLIKTRGQQVTLSCSPISGHRSVSWYQQTPGQGLQFLFEYFSETQRNKGNFPGRFSGRQFSNSRSEMNVSTLELGDSALYLCASSLGDSYNEQFFGPGTRLTVL.

The rearrangement links TRBV4-3 to TRBJ1-4; 7 positions match TRBD1. Germline CDR1 reads LGHNA; CDR2 reads YSLEER. The CDR3 covers 16 residues. With 4 bases clipped from V and 7 bases from J, the junction kept 12 bases outside the gene matches. The CDR3 reads CASSPLKQGNGEKLFF. The CDR3 DNA follows: TGCGCCAGCAGCCCCCTGAAACAGGGGAATGGTGAAAAACTGTTTTTT.

This clone has a handful of counts. The chain combines TRBV4-1 with TRBJ1-2; TRBD1 might be the D (6 bases). V shed 3 bases and J shed 4 bases, with 12 bases lying between them. Germline-derived CDR1 and CDR2 are MGHRA and YSYEKL. The CDR3 length is 14 residues. CDR3 in amino acids: CASSHNTGIYGYTF. In DNA, the CDR3 is TGCGCCAGCAGCCACAACACAGGGATCTATGGCTACACCTTC.

A note on this clone: The sample holds other DNA sequences that translate to the same CDR3. V and J are TRBV7-2 and TRBJ1-5; D ambiguous. Germline V gene sequence: CDR1 SGHTA, CDR2 FQGNSA. V lost 5 bases to trimming and J lost 4 bases, with 6 bases between them. The CDR3 length is 12 residues. CDR3 loop: CASSLDNQPQHF. CDR3 nucleotide sequence: TGTGCCAGCAGCCTAGATAATCAGCCCCAGCATTTT.

This clone was seen only once. The V and J genes are TRBV28 and TRBJ2-2; TRBD2 matches 12 bases. Losses at the gene ends were 6 bases for V and 7 bases for J; bases not matched to a gene: 9. Germline loops: CDR1 MDHEN, CDR2 SYDVKM. The CDR3 runs to 16 residues. The CDR3 region has the DNA TGTGCCAGCAGACTAGCGGGGGGCTTAGCTGGCGGGGAGCTGTTTTTT. This encodes CASRLAGGLAGGELFF. The full variable domain, in which reference TRBV28 and TRBJ2-2 provide the parts outside the CDR3, is DVKVTQSSRYLVKRTGEKVFLECVQDMDHENMFWYRQDPGLGLRLIYFSYDVKMKEKGDIPEGYSVSREKKERFSLILESASTNQTSMYLCASRLAGGLAGGELFFGEGSRLTVL.

The chain has TRBV7-2 and TRBJ1-4, with 9 nucleotides matching TRBD1. There are 14 residues in the CDR3. Trimming took 5 bases from V and 5 from J; bases not matched to a gene: 3. CDR1 and CDR2 from the germline V gene are SGHTA and FQGNSA. CDR3 nucleotide sequence: TGTGCCAGCAGCGGGACAGGGCGGAATGAAAAACTGTTTTTT. Translation gives CASSGTGRNEKLFF.

A few counts support this clone. The chain carries TRBV30 and TRBJ1-5, with D possibly being TRBD1 (5 bases). The CDR3 extends over 15 amino acids. Trimming removed 3 bases at V and 1 base at J, with 13 bases between. Per germline, CDR1 GTSNPN and CDR2 SVGIG (reference sequence). In DNA form, the CDR3 reads TGTGCCTGGAGGCCAACGGGGGTCAGCAATCAGCCCCAGCATTTT. Translated: CAWRPTGVSNQPQHF.

A few counts support this clone. The chain is built from TRBV5-1 and TRBJ2-5; D perhaps matches TRBD2 (7 bases). Between the trimmed V and J ends, which lost 1 base and 8 bases, there was a span of 15 bases. The CDR3 totals 14 residues. Germline V CDR1 and CDR2: SGHRS, YFSETQ. The CDR3 nucleotides read TGCGCCAGCAGCTTGAGGGCAGGGGAGGGTACCCAGTACTTC. It is translated as CASSLRAGEGTQYF.

The rearrangement joins TRBV6-4 to TRBJ1-5, with D perhaps TRBD1 (5 bases). This CDR3 has 17 amino acids. Germline V gene sequence: CDR1 MRHNA, CDR2 SNTAGT. The ends were cut back, 0 bases at V and 3 bases at J, with 15 bases in the middle. For the CDR3, the DNA is TGTGCCAGCAGTGACTCCAGGGTCGAGCTAGTCAATCAGCCCCAGCATTTT. Amino acids: CASSDSRVELVNQPQHF.

The gene calls are TRBV6-6 and TRBJ2-5; TRBD2 might be the D (6 bases). V was trimmed by 6 bases and J by 2 bases, leaving 13 bases between them. CDR3 length equals 14 residues. Germline V lookup: CDR1 MNHNY, CDR2 SVGAGI (reference sequence). CDR3 in DNA: TGTGCCAGCAGCTTCGCGGGGCCGCAAGAGACCCAGTACTTC. Amino acid sequence: CASSFAGPQETQYF.